The entry that follows covers one T cell receptor beta chain sequence. Germline V gene lookup returns CDR1 LGHNT and CDR2 FRNRAP. The CDR3 is 14 amino acids. The V and J ends lost 2 bases and 3 bases respectively, with 10 bases between them. These data originate in a study of blood T cell repertoires in COVID-19. Looking at the study overall: The United States, Italy and Spain provided the acute and convalescent COVID-19 samples. In each case, the material was cDNA or gDNA derived from T cells, B-cell-depleted T cells, or PBMCs.

Profiling relied on immunoSEQ multiplex PCR, and the TCRdb table lists in-frame clones only, not all of them. The table lists about 150,000 clones, about 77% of them singletons, with 3.5% to 4.5% in the top ten. This receptor was identified in a man aged 60 to 75 with acute or convalescent COVID-19. Material: peripheral blood. The chain recombines TRBV12-5 with TRBJ1-2; TRBD1 is a possible D gene (6 bases). CDR3 in amino acids: CASGLSQGYYGYTF. The CDR3 DNA is TGTGCTAGTGGTTTGTCCCAGGGGTACTATGGCTACACCTTC.